The 14 T cell receptor beta chains listed next were all sequenced from one sample in a study of blood T cell repertoires in COVID-19. TCRdb's table, derived via immunoSEQ multiplex PCR, lists solely in-frame clones and lacks some. The table has fewer than 150,000 clones, less than 85% seen once. Sequences were obtained from peripheral blood. These receptors all come from a man aged 45-65 years with acute or convalescent COVID-19.

This chain uses TRBV7-9 with TRBJ2-2; D may be TRBD2 (6 bases). Trimming shortened V by 5 bases and J by 2 bases, and 18 bases separated the two germline ends. The germline gives CDR1 SEHNR, CDR2 FQNEAQ (reference sequence). This CDR3 is built from 17 residues. DNA of the CDR3: TGTGCCAGCAGCGATACCGGGGGTCCGATTAACACCGGGGAGCTGTTTTTT. Translation gives CASSDTGGPINTGELFF.

This clone was seen just once. The CDR3 bases are TGTGCCAGCAGCCCCGGACAGGGGGCGTACGAGCAGTACTTC. Translating it yields CASSPGQGAYEQYF. The chain recombines TRBV13 with TRBJ2-7; 11 positions match TRBD1. The J segment lost 4 bases and the V segment lost 5 bases, leaving 4 bases of the junction unmatched. The CDR3 runs 14 residues. CDR1 and CDR2 (germline): PRHDT, FYEKMQ (reference sequence).

The J gene is TRBJ1-6, the V gene TRBV3-1 (or the pseudogene TRBV3-2); tentative D call: TRBD1 (5 bases). The V gene's germline CDR1 is LGHDT and CDR2 YNNKEL (reference sequence). CDR3 length: 15 amino acids. Deletions cut 3 bases from V and 5 bases from J, with 11 bases between. This CDR3 is CASSHFDRDNSPLHF. CDR3 nucleotides: TGTGCCAGCAGCCACTTCGACAGAGATAATTCACCCCTCCACTTT.

This chain connects TRBV6-5 to TRBJ1-1; TRBD1 matches at 7 bases. Germline V CDR1 and CDR2: MNHEY, SVGAGI. The CDR3 covers 14 residues. Trimming removed 6 bases from V and 0 bases from J; junction bases left unmatched: 4. The CDR3 DNA sequence: TGTGCCAGCAGCCTTGACAGGGTGAACACTGAAGCTTTCTTT. Its translation: CASSLDRVNTEAFF.

The chain joins TRBV6-5 to TRBJ2-7, with 7 bases matching TRBD2. The germline V gene has CDR1 MNHEY and CDR2 SVGAGI. Unmatched junction bases numbered 10, after V lost 7 bases and J lost 1 base. The length of the CDR3 is 15 residues. CDR3 protein: CASTPAQGGSYEQYF. CDR3 sequence (DNA): TGTGCCAGCACCCCGGCCCAGGGAGGGTCCTACGAGCAGTACTTC.

The chain is built from TRBV19 and TRBJ1-2; tentatively, D is TRBD1 (5 bases). The germline V gene has CDR1 LNHDA and CDR2 SQIVND (reference sequence). V dropped 7 bases and J dropped 3 bases, with 9 bases sitting between them. The CDR3 sequence is 12 residues long. The CDR3 loop is CASTLGDYGYTF. CDR3 bases: TGTGCCAGTACCCTAGGGGACTATGGCTACACCTTC.

The chain recombines TRBV5-1 with TRBJ1-2; 8 nucleotides match TRBD1. Unmatched junction bases numbered 2, after V lost 3 bases and J lost 4 bases. CDR1 and CDR2 (germline): SGHRS, YFSETQ. The CDR3 runs to 13 residues. CDR3 amino acids: CASSSQGGYGYTF. The CDR3 DNA reads TGCGCCAGCAGCTCACAGGGGGGCTATGGCTACACCTTC.

A single count supports this clone. The chain joins TRBV11-2 to TRBJ1-4; 10 bases line up with TRBD1. This CDR3 is 18 amino acids long. The germline V gene has CDR1 SGHAT and CDR2 FQNNGV. The junction had 12 bases not matched to a gene; V was cut back by 5 bases and J by 3 bases. CDR3 residues: CASSTYRDRGSSNEKLFF. In DNA, the CDR3 is TGTGCCAGCAGCACCTACCGGGACAGGGGTTCGTCTAATGAAAAACTGTTTTTT.

The gene calls are TRBV21-1 and TRBJ1-5; no check of the table's D call, TRBD1, against the DNA was made. TRBV21-1 is tagged as a pseudogene. The CDR3 spans 22 residues. The CDR3 is CASSKGENHLNWGHTIVWPQHF. For the CDR3, the DNA is TGTGCCAGCAGCAAAGGGGAAAACCATCTCAATTGGGGACACACCATCGTCTGGCCCCAGCATTTT.

The CDR3 DNA reads TGTGCCAGCAGTGCCTTAACTTGGGGGCCAGACACCGGGGAGCTGTTTTTT. This codes for CASSALTWGPDTGELFF. The chain employs TRBV6-1 and TRBJ2-2, with D possibly matching TRBD1 (6 bases). V was shortened by 4 bases and J by 3 bases, with 18 bases between the two germline ends. Germline loops: CDR1 MNHNS, CDR2 SASEGT. This CDR3 has 17 residues.

The J gene is TRBJ2-2, the V gene TRBV19, with D possibly being TRBD2 (7 bases). The V end lost 3 bases, the J end lost 2 bases, and 13 bases lay between the germline ends. The CDR3 runs to 16 residues. The germline V gene has CDR1 LNHDA and CDR2 SQIVND (reference sequence). The chain's CDR3 is CASSIQRGGNTGELFF. CDR3 DNA: TGTGCCAGTAGTATCCAGAGGGGGGGAAACACCGGGGAGCTGTTTTTT.

This chain links TRBV27 with TRBJ2-7; 7 bases map to TRBD2. With 3 bases clipped from V and 0 bases from J, the junction kept 5 bases outside the gene matches. Per the germline V gene, CDR1 is MNHEY and CDR2 is SMNVEV (reference sequence). This CDR3 region has 15 residues. CDR3 DNA: TGTGCCAGCAGTTTTGGGCTAGCGGTCTCCTACGAGCAGTACTTC. This sequence encodes CASSFGLAVSYEQYF.

V gene TRBV9 combines with J gene TRBJ2-5; 7 bases are a match to TRBD1. The germline V gene encodes CDR1 SGDLS and CDR2 YYNGEE. Trimming at V came to 0 bases and at J to 5 bases, leaving 10 bases not matched to a gene. The CDR3 runs 16 residues. The CDR3 nucleotides read TGTGCCAGCAGCGTAGACGAGGGGGCAGGGTGGGAGACCCAGTACTTC. It translates to CASSVDEGAGWETQYF.

V is TRBV5-1 and J is TRBJ2-7; a weak D match, TRBD1 (5 bases). The germline V and J ends were trimmed by 0 bases and 3 bases, with 10 bases remaining between them. The CDR3 extends over 14 amino acids. Germline values: CDR1 SGHRS, CDR2 YFSETQ. In DNA, the CDR3 is TGCGCCAGCAGCTTGGGTCCAGGGTTCTACGAGCAGTACTTC. Encoded protein: CASSLGPGFYEQYF.